These 21 T cell receptor beta chains were all obtained from the same sample, sequenced in a study of blood T cells in healthy people across ages. The use of a sample-barcoded 5' primer and a J-beta primer mix characterized a second PCR of about 6 to 11 cycles. A single record per CDR3 protein comes from TCRdb applying MiXCR to the 5' RACE reads. The table includes 800,000 to 900,000 distinct CDR3 sequences, 60% to 80% detected once. The sample comprised blood. These receptors all come from a man aged 25 to 45 in good health.

This chain joins TRBV4-3 and TRBJ1-6; 8 bases map to TRBD1. Germline-derived CDR1 and CDR2 are LGHNA and YSLEER. There are 16 residues in the CDR3. With V trimmed by 0 bases and J by 8 bases, 6 bases remained unmatched. The CDR3 protein is CASSQDLTGVYSPLHF. DNA of the CDR3: TGCGCCAGCAGCCAAGATCTGACAGGGGTTTATTCACCCCTCCACTTT.

The chain links TRBV20-1 to TRBJ2-7; possibly TRBD1 for D (6 bases). CDR1 and CDR2 (germline): DFQATT, SNEGSKA (reference sequence). Trimming pared 4 bases from V and 3 bases from J, leaving 13 bases between. This CDR3 region has 13 residues. The CDR3 loop reads CSATQDRNYEQYF. The DNA for the CDR3 is TGCAGTGCTACCCAAGACAGGAACTACGAGCAGTACTTC.

V usage is TRBV6-5 and J usage is TRBJ2-5; TRBD1 matches 8 bases. Germline values: CDR1 MNHEY, CDR2 SVGAGI. The ends lost 2 bases at V and 2 bases at J; junction bases unmatched: 13. The CDR3 covers 18 residues. CDR3 residues: CASSYPGLGQELQETQYF. In DNA form, the CDR3 reads TGTGCCAGCAGTTACCCCGGCTTGGGACAGGAGCTTCAAGAGACCCAGTACTTC.

The chain uses TRBV15 and TRBJ2-4; TRBD1 matches 8 bases. Trimming at V came to 4 bases and at J to 7 bases, leaving 3 bases not matched to a gene. CDR3 length equals 13 residues. Germline V gene data show CDR1 as LNHNV and CDR2 as YYDKDF (reference sequence). The CDR3 sequence: CATSNQGANIQYF. CDR3 bases: TGTGCCACCAGCAACCAGGGGGCGAACATTCAGTACTTC.

In its sample, this clonotype was seen a few times. The rearrangement links TRBV4-1 to TRBJ2-3; D assignment may be TRBD1 or TRBD2 (5 bases each). The CDR3 extends over 16 amino acids. Trimming took 0 bases from V and 6 from J, leaving 16 bases between them. The germline CDR1 and CDR2 sequences are MGHRA and YSYEKL. The CDR3 region is CASSQETGTGPDTQYF. The DNA of the CDR3 is TGCGCCAGCAGCCAAGAAACCGGGACCGGACCCGATACGCAGTATTTT.

V is TRBV9 and J is TRBJ1-2; 8 bases are shared with TRBD1. The trim removed 6 bases at V and 2 bases at J, leaving 15 bases unmatched. CDR1 is SGDLS, CDR2 YYNGEE, per germline. The CDR3 contains 17 residues. CDR3 loop: CASTRSPGGRGNYGYTF. The CDR3 region has the DNA TGTGCCAGCACCCGAAGTCCAGGGGGCCGTGGGAACTATGGCTACACCTTC. Based on the CDR3 plus reference TRBV9 and TRBJ1-2, the full variable domain is DSGVTQTPKHLITATGQRVTLRCSPRSGDLSVYWYQQSLDQGLQFLIQYYNGEERAKGNILERFSAQQFPDLHSELNLSSLELGDSALYFCASTRSPGGRGNYGYTFGSGTRLTVV.

This clonotype has only a few counts. The chain is built from TRBV29-1 and TRBJ1-1, with D unresolved. V lost 6 bases to trimming and J lost 7 bases, with 18 bases between them. CDR3 length equals 13 residues. Germline V CDR1 and CDR2: SQVTM, ANQGSEA. DNA for the CDR3: TGCAGCGTGTCCGGAGCTCTTTTAGGTGAAGCTTTCTTT. Amino acids: CSVSGALLGEAFF.

This clonotype was seen a handful of times. This chain uses TRBV12-3 or TRBV12-4 with TRBJ2-7; D may match TRBD1 or TRBD2 (5 bases each). V was trimmed by 2 bases and J by 0 bases, leaving 11 bases between them. The CDR3 runs 15 residues. This chain's CDR3 is CASSLRGGPSYEQYF. The CDR3 nucleotides are TGTGCCAGCAGTTTACGTGGGGGACCCTCCTACGAGCAGTACTTC.

The V call is TRBV30, the J call TRBJ2-7, with 8 bases fitting TRBD1. The germline gives CDR1 GTSNPN, CDR2 SVGIG (reference sequence). This CDR3 is 13 amino acids long. J lost 10 bases, V lost 1 base, and 9 bases had no gene match. The CDR3 DNA is TGTGCCTGGAGTGCCCAGGACAGGGAGGCCCAGTACTTC. Its translation is CAWSAQDREAQYF.

This chain connects TRBV2 to TRBJ2-3; D is undetermined. The CDR3 totals 12 residues. Germline V lookup: CDR1 SNHLY, CDR2 FYNNEI. V lost 7 bases and J 2 bases, leaving 7 bases between the germline ends. The CDR3 coding sequence is TGTGCCAGCACCTACCACACAGATACGCAGTATTTT. Residues: CASTYHTDTQYF.

J is TRBJ2-5 and V is TRBV5-1; TRBD2 matches 9 bases. This CDR3 is 14 amino acids long. After removal of 5 bases from V and 5 bases from J, the junction contained 7 bases not matched to a gene. The germline V gene has CDR1 SGHRS and CDR2 YFSETQ. CDR3 loop: CASRWTSEGETQYF. CDR3 bases: TGCGCCAGCAGATGGACTAGCGAGGGGGAGACCCAGTACTTC.

A remark on this clonotype: It may be a read error: a sequence one base away is much more abundant. The chain recombines TRBV18 with TRBJ2-7; D ambiguous. Germline CDR1 reads KGHSH; CDR2 reads LQKENI. V lost 7 bases to trimming and J lost 7 bases, with 20 bases between them. The CDR3 is 14 amino acids. The CDR3 nucleotides read TGTGCCAGCTGGGTAAGGGAACTCAAGAGGGAGCAGTACTTC. Its protein product is CASWVRELKREQYF.

The chain couples TRBV6-2 or TRBV6-3 to TRBJ2-7; possibly TRBD1 for D (6 bases). The V end lost 5 bases, the J end lost 2 bases, and 25 bases lay between the germline ends. CDR3 length: 18 amino acids. The germline gives CDR1 MNHEY, CDR2 SVGEGT. CDR3 sequence (DNA): TGTGCCAGCAGTACGTCCCCTTCTCGACAGGCTCTCACCTACGAGCAGTACTTC. As protein: CASSTSPSRQALTYEQYF.

The chain joins TRBV30 to TRBJ2-5; D may correspond to TRBD1 or TRBD2 (6 bases each). The germline V and J ends were trimmed by 8 bases and 1 base, with 14 bases remaining between them. Germline V gene data show CDR1 as GTSNPN and CDR2 as SVGIG (reference sequence). This CDR3 spans 13 amino acids. This chain's CDR3 is CALEGGGQETQYF. DNA of the CDR3: TGTGCCCTAGAGGGGGGCGGCCAAGAGACCCAGTACTTC.

The chain joins TRBV7-8 to TRBJ1-5, with a possible D match to TRBD1 (6 bases). The CDR3 totals 14 residues. CDR1 is SGHVS and CDR2 is FQNEAQ in the germline V gene. The V gene lost 3 bases and the J gene lost 5 bases, with 11 bases spanning the gap. This CDR3 reads CASSFGGPHQPQHF. For the CDR3, the DNA is TGTGCCAGCAGCTTTGGGGGCCCCCATCAGCCCCAGCATTTT.

CDR3 region: CASSLNTLGHQPQHF. The CDR3 DNA reads TGTGCCAGCAGTCTCAATACTTTGGGGCATCAGCCCCAGCATTTT. V and J are TRBV2 and TRBJ1-5, with a tentative D call TRBD1 (5 bases). There are 15 residues in the CDR3. V was clipped by 5 bases and J by 5 bases, with 16 bases between them. Germline CDR1 and CDR2: SNHLY and FYNNEI.

There are a few counts of this clonotype. This chain links TRBV9 with TRBJ2-1; 15 nucleotides line up with TRBD2. The germline CDR1 and CDR2 sequences are SGDLS and YYNGEE. V dropped 10 bases and J dropped 6; count of bases not matched to a gene: 17. The CDR3 is 18 amino acids. This chain's CDR3 is CAPADSGLAGGPTNEQFF. In nucleotides, the CDR3 is TGTGCCCCAGCGGACAGCGGACTAGCGGGGGGGCCTACCAATGAGCAGTTCTTC.

The table lists this clonotype with a few counts. An end of the junction does not agree with germline; a read error may underlie this. This chain joins TRBV20-1 and TRBJ2-3; D tentatively reads TRBD1 or TRBD2 (5 bases each). The CDR3 runs to 14 residues. Per the germline V gene, CDR1 is DFQATT and CDR2 is SNEGSKA (reference sequence). The chain's CDR3 is CSAGEGLGTDTQYF. The CDR3 bases are TGCAGTGCTGGAGAGGGGCTTGGCACAGATACGCAGTATTTT.

This clonotype was counted between two and nine times. The CDR3 loop is CAIRGQGDSEQYF. The CDR3 nucleotides read TGTGCCATCAGGGGACAGGGGGATAGCGAGCAGTACTTC. The chain links TRBV10-3 to TRBJ2-7; 11 positions agree with TRBD1. The CDR3 loop spans 13 amino acids. The ends lost 6 bases at V and 6 bases at J; junction bases unmatched: 4. Germline V lookup: CDR1 ENHRY, CDR2 SYGVKD.

The J gene is TRBJ2-1, the V gene TRBV20-1; D not certain. The CDR3 has 12 residues. Germline V CDR1 and CDR2: DFQATT, SNEGSKA (reference sequence). V lost 7 bases, J lost 6 bases, and 13 bases lay in between. The CDR3 reads CSGNQEVNEQFF. CDR3 coding DNA: TGCAGTGGGAATCAAGAGGTCAATGAGCAGTTCTTC.

The chain is built from TRBV27 and TRBJ2-7, with 9 positions matching TRBD2. The CDR3 is 14 residues long. V shed 7 bases, J shed 2 bases, and the junction held 6 bases outside the gene matches. Germline CDR1 is MNHEY and CDR2 is SMNVEV (reference sequence). The CDR3 coding sequence is TGTGCCAGCAAAGAAGCGGGGGGAGCCTACGAGCAGTACTTC. Translated, it gives CASKEAGGAYEQYF.